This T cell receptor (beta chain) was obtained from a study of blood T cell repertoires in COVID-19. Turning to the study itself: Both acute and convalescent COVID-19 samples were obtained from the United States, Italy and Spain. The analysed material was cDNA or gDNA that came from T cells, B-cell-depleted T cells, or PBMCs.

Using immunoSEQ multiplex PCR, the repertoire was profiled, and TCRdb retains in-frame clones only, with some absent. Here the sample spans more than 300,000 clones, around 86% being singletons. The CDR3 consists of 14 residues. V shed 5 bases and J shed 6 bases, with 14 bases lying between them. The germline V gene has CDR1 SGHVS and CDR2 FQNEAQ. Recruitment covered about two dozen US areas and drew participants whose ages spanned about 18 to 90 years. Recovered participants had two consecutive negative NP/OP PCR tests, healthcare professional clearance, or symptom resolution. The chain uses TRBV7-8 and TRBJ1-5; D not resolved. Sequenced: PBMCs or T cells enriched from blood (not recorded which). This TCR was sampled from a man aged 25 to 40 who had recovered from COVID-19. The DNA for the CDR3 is TGTGCCAGCAGCGCCTCCCGGGGAGGTCAGCCCCAGCATTTT. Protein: CASSASRGGQPQHF.